This T cell receptor beta chain came from a study of shared clonotypes between healthy human individuals. On the study more broadly: The people who gave samples were a couple of women and three men aged 18 to 49.

PCR replicates performed on unsorted PBMC used approximately 0.3 ug DNA, 29,000 or so T cell genomes. On ten immunoSEQ deep assay plates, unsorted PBMC DNA was sequenced. Profiled with immunoSEQ multiplex PCR; TCRdb holds only in-frame clones, not every one. The sample shows around 500,000 clones, around 80% of them seen only once. CDR3 size: 14 residues. CDR1 and CDR2 (germline): KGHSH, LQKENI. Trimming removed 4 bases at V and 2 bases at J, with 10 bases between. The source is a woman aged 40 to 50 in good health. Some clones in this sample may be carry-over from other donors' samples. The chain combines TRBV18 with TRBJ2-3, with D perhaps TRBD1 (6 bases). Sequenced sample: PBMCs. The CDR3 coding sequence is TGTGCCAGCTCACTCGGACAGCCCACAGATACGCAGTATTTT. It translates to CASSLGQPTDTQYF. The full variable domain, rest sourced from reference TRBV18 and TRBJ2-3, is NAGVMQNPRHLVRRRGQEARLRCSPMKGHSHVYWYRQLPEEGLKFMVYLQKENIIDESGMPKERFSAEFPKEGPSILRIQQVVRGDSAAYFCASSLGQPTDTQYFGPGTRLTVL.